Listed below are T cell receptor beta chains from one sample, sequenced in a study of technical replicates of blood from a few donors. Assay: immunoSEQ multiplex PCR; the TCRdb copy retains only in-frame clones and omits some. In the table there are about 71,000 clones, over 75% of which are singletons. Sequenced material: PBMCs. The receptors come from a human donor in good health. Some clones in this sample may be carry-over from other donors' samples. CDR3s include the opening cysteine and the closing phenylalanine or tryptophan. D genes are given only for firm matches. Some rows have no size entry. The others give once, few or many, or a class for an expanded clone.

J: TRBJ1-1
size: .
D: TRBD1
V: TRBV6-1
CDR3: CASTLGQLEAFF
DNA: TGTGCCAGCACCCTGGGACAGCTTGAAGCTTTCTTT

J: TRBJ2-2
size: few
D: .
V: TRBV21-1
CDR3: CASSSEIGTGGTGELFF
DNA: TGTGCCAGCAGCTCCGAGATAGGGACAGGTGGGACCGGGGAGCTGTTTTTT

J: TRBJ2-7
size: .
D: TRBD2
V: TRBV4-3
CDR3: CASRRGLAETYEQYF
DNA: TGCGCCAGCAGGAGGGGACTAGCGGAGACCTACGAGCAGTACTTC

J: TRBJ2-6
size: .
D: .
V: TRBV4-3
CDR3: CASSQESSGANVLTF
DNA: TGCGCCAGCAGCCAAGAGAGCTCTGGGGCCAACGTCCTGACTTTC

J: TRBJ2-1
size: .
D: TRBD2
V: TRBV28
CDR3: CASSTIGLAIHEQFF
DNA: TGTGCCAGCAGTACCATAGGACTAGCTATCCATGAGCAGTTCTTC

J: TRBJ1-4
size: .
D: TRBD1
V: TRBV6-1
CDR3: CASSGLQTGGEKLFF
DNA: TGTGCCAGCAGTGGATTACAGACAGGGGGTGAAAAACTGTTTTTT

J: TRBJ2-1
size: .
D: TRBD2
V: TRBV7-3
CDR3: CASSRGEGSEQFF
DNA: TGTGCCAGCAGTCGAGGGGAGGGTAGTGAGCAGTTCTTC

J: TRBJ1-4
size: .
D: TRBD1
V: TRBV7-9
CDR3: CASSLGDRGNEKLFF
DNA: TGTGCCAGCAGCTTAGGAGACAGGGGCAATGAAAAACTGTTTTTT

J: TRBJ2-3
size: few
D: .
V: TRBV7-3
CDR3: CASSFPPQGQDTQYF
DNA: TGTGCCAGCAGCTTCCCTCCGCAGGGGCAGGATACGCAGTATTTT

J: TRBJ2-1
size: .
D: TRBD2
V: TRBV7-2
CDR3: CASSLITSGKDEQFF
DNA: TGTGCCAGCAGCTTAATCACTAGCGGGAAGGATGAGCAGTTCTTC

J: TRBJ2-4
size: .
D: TRBD2
V: TRBV4-1
CDR3: CASRWGLAGLRDIQYF
DNA: TGCGCCAGCAGGTGGGGGCTAGCGGGGCTAAGGGACATTCAGTACTTC

J: TRBJ1-3
size: .
D: .
V: TRBV30
CDR3: CAWAGTGGFSGNTIYF
DNA: TGTGCCTGGGCGGGGACCGGGGGGTTCTCTGGAAACACCATATATTTT

J: TRBJ1-1
size: .
D: .
V: TRBV29-1
CDR3: CSTRHWNTEAFF
DNA: TGCAGCACACGACACTGGAACACTGAAGCTTTCTTT

J: TRBJ1-5
size: .
D: .
V: TRBV7-9
CDR3: CASSPDLGDISNQPQHF
DNA: TGTGCCAGCAGCCCTGATCTAGGGGATATTAGCAATCAGCCCCAGCATTTT

J: TRBJ2-3
size: .
D: TRBD2
V: TRBV27
CDR3: CASSSGLAGDTDTQYF
DNA: TGTGCCAGCAGCTCCGGACTAGCGGGAGACACAGATACGCAGTATTTT

J: TRBJ2-7
size: .
D: TRBD2
V: TRBV18
CDR3: CASSQLGGVLYEQYF
DNA: TGTGCCAGCTCGCAATTGGGGGGGGTCCTCTACGAGCAGTACTTC

J: TRBJ1-5
size: .
D: .
V: TRBV6-5
CDR3: CASSPRESQPQHF
DNA: TGTGCCAGCAGTCCAAGAGAGTCTCAGCCCCAGCATTTT

J: TRBJ2-1
size: .
D: TRBD2
V: TRBV30
CDR3: CACSGGGPGGSYNEQFF
DNA: TGTGCCTGCTCGGGGGGAGGACCCGGCGGCTCCTACAATGAGCAGTTCTTC

J: TRBJ2-3
size: once
D: .
V: TRBV5-6
CDR3: CASSLAPGLAVTQYF
DNA: TGTGCCAGCAGCTTGGCCCCAGGACTGGCAGTTACGCAGTATTTT

J: TRBJ1-1
size: .
D: .
V: TRBV2
CDR3: CASRRGTEAFF
DNA: TGTGCCAGCAGACGGGGGACTGAAGCTTTCTTT

J: TRBJ2-5
size: .
D: .
V: TRBV5-4
CDR3: CASSHNNQETQYF
DNA: TGTGCCAGCAGCCACAATAACCAAGAGACCCAGTACTTC

J: TRBJ1-1
size: .
D: TRBD1
V: TRBV10-3
CDR3: CATGGDRVGTGDEAFF
DNA: TGTGCCACCGGGGGCGACAGGGTTGGGACGGGGGATGAAGCTTTCTTT

J: TRBJ2-3
size: .
D: .
V: TRBV18
CDR3: CASSPQGSSTDTQYF
DNA: TGTGCCAGCTCACCCCAGGGGTCAAGCACAGATACGCAGTATTTT

J: TRBJ2-7
size: .
D: TRBD1
V: TRBV5-6
CDR3: CASSRGQASHEQYF
DNA: TGTGCCAGCAGCCGAGGACAGGCCTCCCACGAGCAGTACTTC

J: TRBJ2-3
size: .
D: .
V: TRBV9
CDR3: CASSVGLGVSQPDTQYF
DNA: TGTGCCAGCAGCGTAGGTCTTGGAGTTAGCCAGCCAGATACGCAGTATTTT

J: TRBJ2-1
size: .
D: TRBD1
V: TRBV6-6
CDR3: CASSQPGQGAYNEQFF
DNA: TGTGCCAGCAGTCAGCCCGGACAGGGGGCCTACAATGAGCAGTTCTTC

J: TRBJ1-6
size: .
D: .
V: TRBV6-5
CDR3: CASSPRENSPLHF
DNA: TGTGCCAGCAGCCCTCGGGAGAATTCACCCCTCCACTTT

J: TRBJ2-5
size: .
D: .
V: TRBV14
CDR3: CASSQLAQETQYF
DNA: TGTGCCAGCAGCCAATTGGCTCAAGAGACCCAGTACTTC

J: TRBJ2-2
size: .
D: TRBD2
V: TRBV2
CDR3: CASQLAGAPGELFF
DNA: TGTGCCAGCCAACTAGCGGGAGCTCCCGGGGAGCTGTTTTTT